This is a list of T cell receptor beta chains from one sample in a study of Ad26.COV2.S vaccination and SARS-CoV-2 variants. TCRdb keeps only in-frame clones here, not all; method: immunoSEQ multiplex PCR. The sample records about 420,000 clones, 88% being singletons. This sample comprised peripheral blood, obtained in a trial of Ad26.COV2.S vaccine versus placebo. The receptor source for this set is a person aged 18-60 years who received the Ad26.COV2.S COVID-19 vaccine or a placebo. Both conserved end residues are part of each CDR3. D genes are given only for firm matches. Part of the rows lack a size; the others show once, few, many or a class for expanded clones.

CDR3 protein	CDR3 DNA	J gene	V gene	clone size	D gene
CASSSTGGQETQYF	TGTGCCAGCAGTTCCACGGGGGGGCAAGAGACCCAGTACTTC	TRBJ2-5	TRBV6-6	-	TRBD2
CASSPSTDTQYF	TGTGCCAGCAGCCCGAGCACAGATACGCAGTATTTT	TRBJ2-3	TRBV11-2	-	-
CASSLARRETQYF	TGCGCCAGCAGCTTGGCCAGGCGTGAGACCCAGTACTTC	TRBJ2-5	TRBV5-1	-	-
CASSPSGTGGLEQYF	TGTGCCAGCTCACCATCCGGGACAGGGGGCCTCGAGCAGTACTTC	TRBJ2-7	TRBV18	-	TRBD1
CASSPRTSTDTQYF	TGTGCCAGCTCACCAAGGACAAGCACAGATACGCAGTATTTT	TRBJ2-3	TRBV18	-	-
CAWTGTGVIQYF	TGTGCCTGGACCGGGACAGGAGTTATTCAGTACTTC	TRBJ2-4	TRBV30	-	TRBD1
CATGTGLNQPQHF	TGTGCCACCGGGACCGGGCTAAATCAGCCCCAGCATTTT	TRBJ1-5	TRBV7-9	-	-
CASSLFAGGQETQYF	TGTGCCAGCAGCTTATTTGCGGGGGGTCAAGAGACCCAGTACTTC	TRBJ2-5	TRBV7-3	-	TRBD2
CASSYQGFKETQYF	TGTGCCAGCAGTTATCAGGGATTTAAAGAGACCCAGTACTTC	TRBJ2-5	TRBV6-5	-	-
CASSGLMNTGELFF	TGTGCCAGCTCGGGACTCATGAACACCGGGGAGCTGTTTTTT	TRBJ2-2	TRBV18	-	-
CASSRGQGSGQPQHF	TGTGCCAGCAGTCGGGGACAGGGATCTGGACAGCCCCAGCATTTT	TRBJ1-5	TRBV2	-	TRBD1
CASSLGGDEQFF	TGTGCCAGCAGTCTTGGGGGGGACGAGCAGTTCTTC	TRBJ2-1	TRBV12-3/TRBV12-4	-	TRBD2
CASSLNRRDYGYTF	TGTGCCAGCAGTTTAAACCGCAGGGACTATGGCTACACCTTC	TRBJ1-2	TRBV7-8	-	-
CSVLARSGNTIYF	TGCAGCGTTTTAGCCCGCTCTGGAAACACCATATATTTT	TRBJ1-3	TRBV29-1	-	-
CASSLVAGSDTQYF	TGCGCCAGCAGCTTGGTAGCAGGGTCCGATACGCAGTATTTT	TRBJ2-3	TRBV5-1	-	-
CASSRTGMRGANVLTF	TGTGCCAGCAGCCGAACCGGGATGCGGGGGGCCAACGTCCTGACTTTC	TRBJ2-6	TRBV5-6	-	-
CAWSVQGEQYF	TGTGCCTGGAGTGTACAGGGCGAGCAGTACTTC	TRBJ2-7	TRBV30	once	-
CAWSVQGKLTEAFF	TGTGCCTGGAGTGTACAGGGGAAATTAACTGAAGCTTTCTTT	TRBJ1-1	TRBV30	-	TRBD1
CASSERTNTNSPLHF	TGTGCCAGCAGTGAAAGGACCAATACTAATTCACCCCTCCACTTT	TRBJ1-6	TRBV2	-	-
CASSFGLDSDNEKLFF	TGTGCCAGCAGCTTTGGATTGGACAGCGACAATGAAAAACTGTTTTTT	TRBJ1-4	TRBV5-6	-	-
CASSLGGPSSYNEQFF	TGTGCCAGCAGCTTAGGCGGCCCAAGCTCCTACAATGAGCAGTTCTTC	TRBJ2-1	TRBV5-6	-	-
CASSAGQGERETQYF	TGTGCCAGCAGCGCCGGACAGGGGGAAAGAGAGACCCAGTACTTC	TRBJ2-5	TRBV9	-	TRBD1
CATETGSYGYTF	TGTGCCACCGAAACGGGGTCCTATGGCTACACCTTC	TRBJ1-2	TRBV28	-	-
CAISESKGDISKELF	TGTGCCATCAGTGAGTCGAAGGGGGACATTAGTAAGGAGCTTTTT	TRBJ1-1	TRBV10-3	-	-
CASSLEGQGATDTQYF	TGCGCCAGCAGCTTGGAGGGACAGGGGGCCACAGATACGCAGTATTTT	TRBJ2-3	TRBV5-1	-	TRBD1
CASRTDRNYGYTF	TGTGCCAGCAGGACGGACAGGAACTATGGCTACACCTTC	TRBJ1-2	TRBV12-3/TRBV12-4	once	TRBD1
CASSPGQGGGYEQYF	TGTGCCAGTAGTCCCGGACAGGGGGGGGGATACGAGCAGTACTTC	TRBJ2-7	TRBV19	-	TRBD1
CASSHLRVNTEAFF	TGTGCCAGCAGCCATCTAAGGGTGAACACTGAAGCTTTCTTT	TRBJ1-1	TRBV4-2	-	-
CATSDPFPGTGADTQYF	TGTGCCACCAGTGACCCTTTTCCCGGGACAGGGGCAGATACGCAGTATTTT	TRBJ2-3	TRBV24-1	-	TRBD1
CASSTVWDRGFYEQYF	TGTGCCAGCAGCACGGTGTGGGACAGGGGATTCTACGAGCAGTACTTC	TRBJ2-7	TRBV21-1	-	-
CAISESGETGELFF	TGTGCCATCAGTGAGTCGGGGGAAACCGGGGAGCTGTTTTTT	TRBJ2-2	TRBV10-3	-	-
CASSWGGETQYF	TGTGCCAGCAGCTGGGGAGGGGAGACCCAGTACTTC	TRBJ2-5	TRBV6-5	-	TRBD2
CASSPSLAGDNEQFF	TGTGCCAGCAGCCCGTCGCTAGCGGGGGACAATGAGCAGTTCTTC	TRBJ2-1	TRBV7-9	-	TRBD2
CSVVTNTEAFF	TGCAGCGTTGTAACTAACACTGAAGCTTTCTTT	TRBJ1-1	TRBV29-1	-	-
CASTLGGSNQPQHF	TGTGCCAGCACCCTGGGGGGAAGCAATCAGCCCCAGCATTTT	TRBJ1-5	TRBV28	-	-
CASLRGGDSYNSPLHF	TGTGCCAGCCTTAGGGGAGGGGACTCCTATAATTCACCCCTCCACTTT	TRBJ1-6	TRBV3-1/TRBV3-2	-	-
CASSDMGWGQGGSSYGYTF	TGTGCCAGCAGCGACATGGGGTGGGGACAGGGTGGATCGAGCTATGGCTACACCTTC	TRBJ1-2	TRBV28	-	TRBD1
CASSVEGRGGFGYTF	TGTGCCAGCAGCGTAGAAGGCAGGGGTGGATTCGGCTACACCTTC	TRBJ1-2	TRBV9	-	-
CASSVEAKPHSYEQYF	TGTGCCAGCAGCGTAGAGGCGAAACCCCACTCCTACGAGCAGTACTTC	TRBJ2-7	TRBV9	-	-
CASSDSGGSQPQHF	TGTGCCAGCAGTGATTCAGGGGGCTCTCAGCCCCAGCATTTT	TRBJ1-5	TRBV6-4	-	TRBD1
CASSLSPGRSEAFF	TGTGCCAGCAGCTTGTCTCCGGGACGATCGGAAGCTTTCTTT	TRBJ1-1	TRBV5-5	-	-
CASSLAWDRGYFGANVLTF	TGTGCCAGCAGCTTGGCCTGGGACAGGGGGTATTTTGGGGCCAACGTCCTGACTTTC	TRBJ2-6	TRBV5-6	-	TRBD1
CAIGPGEEETQYF	TGTGCCATCGGGCCGGGGGAAGAAGAGACCCAGTACTTC	TRBJ2-5	TRBV10-3	-	-
CASSYSITGDYEQYF	TGTGCCAGCAGTTACTCGATTACGGGGGATTACGAGCAGTACTTC	TRBJ2-7	TRBV6-5	-	-
CASSSPDRGGSGANVLTF	TGTGCCAGCAGTTCCCCGGACAGGGGTGGCTCTGGGGCCAACGTCCTGACTTTC	TRBJ2-6	TRBV2	once	TRBD1